This T cell receptor beta chain was retrieved from a study of T cells in localized non-small cell lung cancer. Study results and caveats: Adjacent lung tissue had a median roughly 52 of the top 100 clones found in the tumor. T cell clonality was highest in uninvolved adjacent lung, above tumor. With higher T cell density in blood came longer overall survival.

V dropped 0 bases and J dropped 0 bases, with 5 bases sitting between them. Per germline, CDR1 LNHNV and CDR2 YYDKDF (reference sequence). CDR3 length: 14 residues. Concerning this clone: What it recognizes is unknown.

The assay was immunoSEQ multiplex PCR, and TCRdb's table has in-frame clones only and misses some. The data show around 70,000 clones, about 90% seen once. The clonotype comes from a male donor older than 55 with stage III squamous cell lung carcinoma. This chain links TRBV15 with TRBJ1-2; no clear D gene. The sample was peripheral blood, taken before any cancer treatment. DNA of the CDR3: TGTGCCACCAGCAGAGATTCAGCTAACTATGGCTACACCTTC. Its translation is CATSRDSANYGYTF.